This is a list of T cell receptor beta chains from one sample in a study of T cells after yellow fever vaccination. MiXCR, applied by TCRdb to the 5' RACE reads, yields one record per CDR3 protein. The repertoire has fewer than 350,000 distinct CDR3 sequences, 3.5% to 4.5% of them found once; the top ten carry roughly 19%. The specimen was PBMCs, collected 15 days after the yellow fever booster vaccination. These receptors came from a man between 18 and 35 years old who received the YFV17D yellow fever vaccine. Both conserved end residues are part of each CDR3. D genes are given only for firm matches. Clone size, where shown, is once, few, many, or a class for clones that have expanded.

CASSPGTDWRGYTF	TGTGCCAGCAGCCCCGGGACGGATTGGCGTGGCTACACCTTC	.	few	TRBJ1-2	TRBV7-2
CASSLGLRGTDTQYF	TGTGCCAGCAGCCTCGGACTTAGGGGCACAGATACGCAGTATTTT	.	few	TRBJ2-3	TRBV3-1
CASSHFRDSPSAGELFF	TGTGCCAGCAGCCATTTCAGGGATAGTCCGAGTGCCGGGGAGCTGTTTTTT	.	few	TRBJ2-2	TRBV7-6
CASSWGLADKETQYF	TGTGCCAGCAGTTGGGGACTAGCGGATAAAGAGACCCAGTACTTC	TRBD2	few	TRBJ2-5	TRBV12-3/TRBV12-4
CASSQDLNAFNEKLFF	TGCGCCAGCAGCCAAGATTTGAACGCTTTTAATGAAAAACTGTTTTTT	.	many	TRBJ1-4	TRBV4-1
CASSYVTSGESDTQYF	TGTGCCAGCAGTTACGTGACTAGCGGGGAGTCAGATACGCAGTATTTT	TRBD2	many	TRBJ2-3	TRBV6-2/TRBV6-3
CASSPQWTASYEQYF	TGTGCCAGCAGCCCCCAATGGACAGCCTCCTACGAGCAGTACTTC	.	few	TRBJ2-7	TRBV7-6
CASSPDWRGAKNIQYF	TGTGCCAGCAGCCCCGACTGGCGGGGGGCCAAAAACATTCAGTACTTC	TRBD2	.	TRBJ2-4	TRBV7-2
CASSSPSGGAYNEQFF	TGTGCCAGCAGTTCCCCTAGCGGGGGAGCCTACAATGAGCAGTTCTTC	TRBD2	many	TRBJ2-1	TRBV6-5
CSTRDRSIAGTQYF	TGCAGCACCCGGGACAGGTCAATAGCTGGTACGCAGTATTTT	TRBD1	.	TRBJ2-3	TRBV29-1
CASSLARSGRENEKLFF	TGTGCCAGCAGCTTAGCGCGGAGCGGCCGAGAAAATGAAAAACTGTTTTTT	.	many	TRBJ1-4	TRBV7-9
CASSLQGESGYTF	TGCGCCAGCTCGTTACAGGGGGAATCCGGCTACACCTTC	TRBD1	few	TRBJ1-2	TRBV10-2
CSALGGNTEAFF	TGCAGTGCTCTCGGCGGGAACACTGAAGCTTTCTTT	.	many	TRBJ1-1	TRBV20-1
CASSSRDRGRPDTQYF	TGTGCCAGCAGCTCGCGGGACAGGGGGCGTCCAGATACGCAGTATTTT	TRBD1	many	TRBJ2-3	TRBV7-8
CASSLFGGQYQETQYF	TGTGCCAGCAGCTTATTTGGTGGACAGTATCAAGAGACCCAGTACTTC	.	many	TRBJ2-5	TRBV7-3
CASSIDQGAMDQPQHF	TGTGCCAGTAGTATAGATCAGGGGGCTATGGATCAGCCCCAGCATTTT	TRBD1	few	TRBJ1-5	TRBV19
CASSPGGSQTQYF	TGTGCCAGCAGTCCCGGAGGGTCCCAGACCCAGTACTTC	.	few	TRBJ2-5	TRBV12-3/TRBV12-4
CASSYSWEGNPTNEKLFF	TGTGCCAGCAGTTACTCGTGGGAGGGAAACCCAACTAATGAAAAACTGTTTTTT	.	.	TRBJ1-4	TRBV6-5
CASSQGGAGETQYF	TGCGCCAGCAGCCAAGGGGGGGCAGGGGAGACCCAGTACTTC	.	many	TRBJ2-5	TRBV4-1
CASSLARKETQYF	TGTGCCAGCAGTTTAGCTAGAAAAGAGACCCAGTACTTC	.	many	TRBJ2-5	TRBV12-3/TRBV12-4
CASNPSAGANVLTF	TGTGCCAGCAACCCCTCCGCTGGGGCCAACGTCCTGACTTTC	.	.	TRBJ2-6	TRBV5-6
CASPSVSSDTQYF	TGTGCCAGCCCTAGCGTCTCCTCAGATACGCAGTATTTT	.	many	TRBJ2-3	TRBV7-2
CASSQERQGRYEQYF	TGTGCCAGCAGCCAGGAGAGACAGGGCCGCTACGAGCAGTACTTC	TRBD1	.	TRBJ2-7	TRBV4-2
CASTGTERETQYF	TGTGCCAGCACGGGCACGGAAAGAGAGACCCAGTACTTC	.	few	TRBJ2-5	TRBV7-2
CAWTQWGGRNEQFF	TGTGCCTGGACCCAATGGGGGGGGCGAAATGAGCAGTTCTTC	.	.	TRBJ2-1	TRBV30
CASSVGQGAMFTEAFF	TGTGCCAGCAGCGTAGGGCAGGGGGCAATGTTCACTGAAGCTTTCTTT	TRBD1	many	TRBJ1-1	TRBV9
CASSASGGGTDTQYF	TGTGCCAGCAGCGCTAGCGGGGGGGGCACAGATACGCAGTATTTT	TRBD2	many	TRBJ2-3	TRBV9
CASSLGLNQPQHF	TGCGCCAGCAGCTTGGGACTGAATCAGCCCCAGCATTTT	.	many	TRBJ1-5	TRBV5-1
CASSQEMAGGSFGYTF	TGCGCCAGCAGCCAAGAAATGGCAGGGGGTTCCTTTGGCTACACCTTC	TRBD1	few	TRBJ1-2	TRBV4-3
CASSLDGAFYTDTQYF	TGTGCCAGCAGCTTAGACGGGGCGTTCTACACAGATACGCAGTATTTT	.	few	TRBJ2-3	TRBV7-2
CASSSPTRVEGDTQYF	TGTGCCAGCAGCTCCCCGACGAGGGTGGAAGGGGATACGCAGTATTTT	.	many	TRBJ2-3	TRBV7-9
CSAPISRVRGYGYTF	TGCAGTGCGCCAATATCAAGGGTCCGCGGCTATGGCTACACCTTC	.	many	TRBJ1-2	TRBV20-1
CASSFQLAGAQETQYF	TGCGCCAGCAGCTTTCAACTAGCGGGGGCACAAGAGACCCAGTACTTC	TRBD2	few	TRBJ2-5	TRBV5-1
CSVGDGLLGNQPQHF	TGCAGCGTTGGTGATGGGTTGCTCGGCAATCAGCCCCAGCATTTT	.	many	TRBJ1-5	TRBV29-1
CASSFSGTTDTQYF	TGCGCCAGCAGCTTCTCGGGGACCACAGATACGCAGTATTTT	.	.	TRBJ2-3	TRBV5-1
CASTFDRVPLNYGYTF	TGTGCCAGTACCTTCGACAGGGTCCCACTTAACTATGGCTACACCTTC	TRBD1	.	TRBJ1-2	TRBV19
CASSFGSKGNEQFF	TGTGCCAGCAGTTTCGGTTCCAAGGGCAATGAGCAGTTCTTC	.	few	TRBJ2-1	TRBV6-5
CARGNQGAYQPQHF	TGTGCCAGGGGAAATCAGGGGGCATATCAGCCCCAGCATTTT	TRBD1	many	TRBJ1-5	TRBV7-6
CASSQEIGQVGEQYF	TGCGCCAGCAGCCAAGAAATTGGTCAGGTGGGCGAGCAGTACTTC	.	.	TRBJ2-7	TRBV4-3
CSARDIITGDYEQYF	TGCAGTGCTAGAGATATAATCACCGGGGACTACGAGCAGTACTTC	.	few	TRBJ2-7	TRBV20-1
CGTLDSYEQYF	TGCGGTACCCTAGACTCCTACGAGCAGTACTTC	.	few	TRBJ2-7	TRBV29-1
CASWTGRETQYF	TGTGCCTCGTGGACAGGGAGGGAGACCCAGTACTTC	TRBD1	once	TRBJ2-5	TRBV2
CASSEEGSSYNSPLHF	TGTGCCAGCAGTGAGGAGGGTAGCTCCTATAATTCACCCCTCCACTTT	.	.	TRBJ1-6	TRBV2
CASSPPGTGYESPLHF	TGTGCCAGCAGCCCCCCCGGGACAGGGTATGAATCACCCCTCCACTTT	TRBD1	.	TRBJ1-6	TRBV11-2
CAISDGRYTF	TGTGCCATCAGTGATGGGCGCTACACCTTC	.	few	TRBJ1-2	TRBV10-3
CASRITSGGRHTDTQYF	TGTGCCAGCAGAATTACTAGCGGGGGGCGTCACACAGATACGCAGTATTTT	TRBD2	.	TRBJ2-3	TRBV27
CASSFLTVGNQPQHF	TGTGCCAGCAGTTTCTTAACGGTCGGCAATCAGCCCCAGCATTTT	.	many	TRBJ1-5	TRBV12-3/TRBV12-4
CASSLAGLRNTEAFF	TGCGCCAGCAGCTTGGCCGGCCTGAGGAACACTGAAGCTTTCTTT	.	few	TRBJ1-1	TRBV5-1
CASSQEQRSNSPLHF	TGTGCCAGCAGCCAAGAGCAGAGATCGAATTCACCCCTCCACTTT	.	few	TRBJ1-6	TRBV3-1